What follows describes a single T cell receptor (beta chain). Its antigen is not yet known. No base quality values were provided; no much bigger clone lies one nucleotide off. This sample stems from a study of cytomegalovirus exposure and HLA in healthy donors (dated by TCRdb to the late 2010s). For the study in its entirety: An earlier analysis of approximately 550 of the donors reported approximately 290 Gb of sequence data and 120 million or so unique TCR beta sequences from 150 million to 200 million T cells. To decide whether each TCR beta V gene segment behaved as functional or pseudogenic, an earlier analysis of 587 of the donors relied on high-throughput TCR beta sequencing. The aim of the study was to test whether cataloging public T cell receptors could identify signatures of past pathogen exposure. Donor age, sex, ethnicity and CMV serostatus were collected together with the repertoire data. Rather than using new phenotypic data, the later analysis identified candidate immune exposures from TCR beta sequences and from how often those sequences occurred across donors. High-throughput TCR immunosequencing, statistical association of individual TCRs with disease status, and machine learning were combined to predict cytomegalovirus infection status. An early release covering 500 to 750 HLA-typed donors comprised approximately 300 gigabases of sequencing data and some 79 million unique TCR sequences. In a later analysis, previously published TCR beta repertoires from about 640 donors were re-analyzed and high-resolution HLA genotyping was added so that TCR occurrence patterns could be studied. Class I and class II HLA loci were covered by the typing at four-digit resolution. Every discovery cohort repertoire had been produced on one sequencing platform. Roughly 5 DR-DQ haplotypes were handled as single units for association and clustering, since linkage in the cohort was strong. Using immunosequencing, the study profiled T cell repertoires from around 680 subjects and related those repertoires to cytomegalovirus serostatus. A later genetic analysis took genome-wide SNP genotypes for about 65% of the roughly 670 donors and used that subset as a discovery cohort. Among 398 genotyped donors of the cohort, an average of approximately 250,000 unique TCR beta nucleotide sequences were sequenced per donor, roughly 18% of them non-productive. The genetic ancestry cluster associated with self-reported Caucasian donors included 70% to 85% of the 398 genotyped donors. The number of typed donors differed by locus: about 629-640 for A, B, C, DRB1 and DQB1; approximately 530 for DQA1; over 600 for DPA1; and about 450 for DPB1. Along with the approximately 600-subject first cohort, a separate validation cohort of over a hundred different subjects was used.

The cohort comprised 670 or so healthy bone marrow donors. At the time of sampling, all cohort members were nominally healthy, though unrecorded immune exposures were likely present. The donor tested CMV seronegative and was one of the 352 seronegative cohort members. A peripheral blood sample was collected from each donor, and TCR beta sequencing was performed on peripheral blood mononuclear cells. Genomic DNA extraction from the blood cell samples was performed with the Qiagen DNeasy Blood Extraction Kit. The library was obtained by the immunoSEQ multiplex PCR assay. For the multiplex PCR, a mixture combining 60 forward primers for TCR Vbeta segments and 13 reverse primers for TCR Jbeta segments was used. Amplification of the CDR3 region of rearranged TCR beta genes was performed with a multiplex PCR assay on genomic DNA. Amplified TCR beta libraries were sequenced as 87-base-pair reads on the Illumina HiSeq System. As for the original processing: In a later analysis, 80 million or so unique TCR beta chains were counted across the 650 to 750 repertoires, and around 11 million of these chains were shared by at least two donors. Raw reads were error-corrected and collapsed into unique sequences with a nearest-neighbor algorithm that merged closely related sequences to remove PCR and sequencing errors. To assign V, D and J gene segments, CDR3 sequences were aligned to IMGT reference sequences. Each retained sequence needed at least a six-nucleotide match to both a V gene segment and a J gene segment. A rearrangement counted as productive if the CDR3 had no stop codons and remained in frame with V and J, and every other rearrangement counted as non-productive. Following IMGT convention, CDR3 was defined as the stretch from the second conserved V-encoded cysteine up to the conserved J-encoded phenylalanine. Sequences without an unambiguous match to a single V gene segment were excluded from the earlier analysis of about 600 of the donors. An earlier analysis of just under 600 of the donors called V segments functional above 56.7% productive rearrangements and segregating when the between-donor standard deviation exceeded 5%. A statistical classification framework was developed to diagnose cytomegalovirus status using the catalog of TCR beta chain sequences. A later analysis assigned V and J genes by comparing TCR nucleotide sequences with IMGT/GENE-DB human TR gene sequences. The TCRdist pipeline was used in a later analysis to assign CDR3 sequences and most-parsimonious VDJ recombination scenarios. In a later analysis, each TCR beta chain was defined by its CDR3 amino acid sequence together with its V-gene family, and reads lacking a unique V-gene family were excluded. As a way to deal with suspected cross-contamination and a sequencing artifact, a later analysis dropped roughly 620 nucleotide sequences that were highly shared and had low generation probability. A later analysis calculated a clonal expansion index for each public chain from normalized within-repertoire ranks of inferred template counts. Generation probabilities in a later analysis came from a VDJ recombination model fitted to out-of-frame rearrangements, and those results were checked against IGoR. Hypergeometric tests were used in a later analysis to score TCR-TCR, TCR-HLA and TCR-CMV co-occurrence, with a repertoire-size bias correction applied to the TCR pairs. A later analysis estimated false discovery rates by permuting HLA or CMV assignments 20 times. In a later analysis, co-occurring TCRs were grouped using DBSCAN, with TCRdist sequence similarity added in when clustering inside HLA-allele-positive subsets. Repertoires with fewer than 30,000 or more than 120,000 public chains, plus five repertoires with anomalous nucleotide sharing, were excluded from co-occurrence clustering. TCRdb carries this immuneACCESS record with in-frame sequences only. Its versions omit some clonotypes, under half of them owing to an unresolved V gene in the studies checked, with the rest unexplained. V and J calls and clone size are given by that table; D and trimming were obtained from the DNA. The sample contains 120,000 to 150,000 clones, roughly 77% of them found a single time. The ten largest clones represent about 3% of the sample.

Study-wide findings and limitations: The only immune exposure information available for the cohort was CMV serostatus. Linkage disequilibrium might explain the correlated functional status among segregating V segments, but an unknown experimental factor could not be excluded. An earlier analysis of 450 to 750 of the donors showed that most TCR beta V segments appeared in productive rearrangements either about 90% or about 30% of the time, which broadly matched IMGT annotations. Because HLA typing was missing for some donors at each locus, association tests included only the typed subset. A later analysis found that most CMV-associated TCR beta chains appeared HLA-restricted, with HLA associations seemingly driven largely by CMV exposure. An association between a missense DCLRE1C variant and V-gene and J-gene trimming of TCR beta chains was found in a later genetic analysis and replicated in an independent cohort. A further reported finding was that TCR beta sequences accurately predicted the HLA-A and HLA-B alleles for most subjects in the first cohort. In the study, about 150 TCR beta chains were listed as associated with cytomegalovirus. Across donors, most TCR sequences were observed very rarely, whereas some public TCRs were present in many individuals. The presence/absence analyses assumed that sequencing depth was roughly uniform across donors, and that assumption may not be true. According to a later genetic analysis, donors in an Asian-associated ancestry cluster had fewer N-insertions in productive TCRs than the approximately 630-donor mean. In a later analysis, HLA-associated TCR beta chains were found to be more clonally expanded and to have lower generation probabilities than equally common non-associated chains. Several of the top co-occurrence clusters appeared to be linked to parvovirus B19, influenza, CMV and Epstein-Barr virus, according to a later analysis. Approximately 18 rarely observed V segments, including chromosome 9 orphons, were excluded from the earlier analysis of several hundred of the donors because counts were too low. Cytomegalovirus status was reported to be diagnosed by the classifier with high specificity and sensitivity in both the original and validation cohorts. This cohort had only TCR beta chains sequenced, and the lack of alpha or paired-chain data limited which features could be detected. Three of the identified cytomegalovirus-associated TCR beta chains were confirmed in vitro to be specific for cytomegalovirus antigens. The authors suggested that the approach could potentially be generalized to other disease states and immunological phenotypes. Strong co-occurrence of HLA alleles, especially DR and DQ, made assigning TCR associations to individual alleles difficult. A cluster of highly shared sequence variants was judged likely to represent a technical artifact of the sequencing pipeline. In a later analysis, TCR association rates were found to vary across HLA loci, with the most associated TCRs seen for DRB1 alleles and the fewest for HLA-C alleles. Specific HLA alleles were associated with more than 15,000 TCR beta sequences at a false discovery rate of 0.05 in a later analysis.

The TCR was taken from a middle-aged man in good health and CMV-seronegative. Specimen: PBMCs.

The CDR3 reads CASSLLAGDVDEQFF. In nucleotide form, the sequence is TGCGCCAGCAGCTTGCTAGCGGGGGATGTGGATGAGCAGTTCTTC. The chain is made from TRBV5-1 and TRBJ2-1; TRBD2 fits 10 bases in the junction. Looking up the germline V gene yields CDR1 SGHRS and CDR2 YFSETQ. V loses 1 base at its end and J loses 8 bases; junction bases beyond the gene matches: 6. The CDR3, cysteine through phenylalanine, is 15 amino acids long. Left in the record is the CDR3 DNA by itself, 45 bases read in frame from the first base.